The 5 T cell receptor beta chains presented below share a single source sample, sequenced in a study of Graves' ophthalmopathy and Graves' hyperthyroidism. CDR3 regions of TCR beta were amplified from RNA transcripts. RT-PCR was first run with HTBI primers, then multiplex PCR in a second round. TCRdb reanalysed the multiplex PCR reads using MiXCR and keeps one entry per CDR3 protein. The sample has about 390,000 distinct CDR3 sequences; about 17% are singletons. Sequencing input: peripheral blood. The receptors shown here come from an adult woman with stable Graves' hyperthyroidism.

This clonotype was recorded many times. The rearrangement uses TRBV5-1 and TRBJ2-2, with D possibly being TRBD1 (6 bases). V lost 5 bases and J lost 3, with 14 bases in between. The CDR3 sequence is 15 residues long. CDR1 is SGHRS, CDR2 YFSETQ, per germline. Here the CDR3 DNA reads TGCGCCAGCAGGCCCCGGGACAAGCACACCGGGGAGCTGTTTTTT. It translates to CASRPRDKHTGELFF. The variable domain in full, completed from reference TRBV5-1 and TRBJ2-2, reads KAGVTQTPRYLIKTRGQQVTLSCSPISGHRSVSWYQQTPGQGLQFLFEYFSETQRNKGNFPGRFSGRQFSNSRSEMNVSTLELGDSALYLCASRPRDKHTGELFFGEGSRLTVL.

This clonotype was recorded at least ten times. The chain recombines TRBV6-5 with TRBJ2-7, with D perhaps given as TRBD1 or TRBD2 (6 bases each). CDR1 is MNHEY and CDR2 is SVGAGI in the germline V gene. V was clipped by 2 bases and J by 4 bases, with 18 bases between them. The CDR3 extends over 16 amino acids. The CDR3 region is CASSYTLQEGGYEQYF. In DNA form, the CDR3 reads TGTGCCAGCAGTTACACCCTCCAGGAGGGGGGTTACGAGCAGTACTTC.

This clonotype was recorded many times. The J gene is TRBJ1-1, the V gene TRBV6-1, with D hard to call. The CDR3 contains 15 residues. Germline V lookup: CDR1 MNHNS, CDR2 SASEGT. V lost 6 bases, J lost 2 bases, and 16 bases lay in between. CDR3 DNA sequence: TGTGCCAGCAGAAAAGAGACGGGTACAAACACTGAAGCTTTCTTT. This sequence encodes CASRKETGTNTEAFF.

This clonotype was seen many times. This chain links TRBV6-6 with TRBJ2-2, with D uncertain. This CDR3 contains 14 residues. Germline V gives CDR1 MNHNY, CDR2 SVGAGI (reference sequence). Trimming took off 0 bases at V and 1 base at J, with 3 bases between the two ends. CDR3 sequence reads: CASSYSLNTGELFF. For the CDR3, the DNA is TGTGCCAGCAGTTACTCACTGAACACCGGGGAGCTGTTTTTT.

In its sample, this clonotype was seen many times. The chain couples TRBV6-1 to TRBJ1-5, with 7 bases lining up with TRBD1. The J segment lost 2 bases and the V segment lost 7 bases, leaving 11 bases of the junction unmatched. Germline V lookup: CDR1 MNHNS, CDR2 SASEGT. The CDR3 totals 16 residues. The DNA for the CDR3 is TGTGCCAGCAATGGTGAGACAGGGAGCGGCAATCAGCCCCAGCATTTT. Its protein product is CASNGETGSGNQPQHF.